Following are 3 T cell receptor beta chains from one sample sequenced in a study of response to subunit inactivated influenza vaccine. TCRdb re-derived calls from the RT-PCR reads in MiXCR, one entry per CDR3 protein. The table lists some 540,000 distinct CDR3 sequences, approximately 20% of them singletons. The sample also formed part of further work on T cells expressing NK-cell markers. That study adds: TCR beta cDNA was made by 5'RACE template switching with UMIs.

The input for sequencing was CD4+ T cells sorted from PBMCs, taken 12 days after vaccination. The receptors were sampled from a middle-aged man who received an inactivated influenza vaccine.

The V and J genes are TRBV2 and TRBJ2-1; TRBD2 agrees at 11 bases. Germline CDR1 SNHLY, CDR2 FYNNEI. This CDR3 region has 17 residues. V lost 7 bases to trimming and J lost 6 bases; unmatched junction nucleotides: 14. The chain's CDR3 is CASTPPMGLADLNEQFF. The CDR3 bases are TGTGCCAGCACCCCTCCAATGGGACTAGCGGACCTCAATGAGCAGTTCTTC.

This clonotype is labeled medium-sized (0.01 to 0.1%). This chain uses TRBV12-3 or TRBV12-4 with TRBJ2-1, with TRBD2 matching over 8 bases. The V segment lost 8 bases and the J segment 7 bases; nucleotides outside the gene matches: 10. This CDR3 spans 14 amino acids. The DNA for the CDR3 is TGTGCCAGCCGGTCGGGGGGGGCGGTGAATGAGCAGTTCTTC. Translation gives CASRSGGAVNEQFF.

This sequence joins TRBV15 and TRBJ2-5; D may correspond to TRBD1 or TRBD2 (6 bases each). The V gene's germline CDR1 is LNHNV and CDR2 YYDKDF (reference sequence). The CDR3 has 15 residues. V gave up 5 bases and J gave up 4 bases, with 17 bases separating them. CDR3 bases: TGTGCCACCAGCCCGGGGGCTAAACAAGGAGAGACCCAGTACTTC. Encoded protein: CATSPGAKQGETQYF.